These T cell receptor beta chains were read from a single sample in a study of blood T cell repertoires in COVID-19. Produced via immunoSEQ multiplex PCR; TCRdb's table is partial and in-frame only. The sample contains 150,000 or so clones, around 85% of which appear only once. Sequencing input: peripheral blood. The receptors were sampled from a man in his 60s with COVID-19, enrolled during active disease. Each CDR3 is given with its conserved first and last residue.

V gene: TRBV7-9; CDR3 protein: CASTRHGASANYGYTF
V gene: TRBV7-2; CDR3 protein: CASSLVSSNYGYTF
V gene: TRBV6-5; CDR3 protein: CASSRTGFGNTIYF
V gene: TRBV5-6; CDR3 protein: CASSLTRGLGNTIYF
V gene: TRBV19; CDR3 protein: CASSRERVTEAFF
V gene: TRBV24-1; CDR3 protein: CATSDPRTRSNQPQHF
V gene: TRBV7-2; CDR3 protein: CASSPERGRVYNEQFF
V gene: TRBV12-3/TRBV12-4; CDR3 protein: CASSLAEYEQYF
V gene: TRBV6-2/TRBV6-3; CDR3 protein: CASSYSIQSNQPQHF
V gene: TRBV18; CDR3 protein: CASSPQGASGGTEAFF
V gene: TRBV11-2; CDR3 protein: CASSFSGSGETQYF
V gene: TRBV5-8; CDR3 protein: CASSLFLQLNQPQHF
V gene: TRBV19; CDR3 protein: CASSAPGQGASEQFF
V gene: TRBV3-1/TRBV3-2; CDR3 protein: CASSQDSGESSRELFF
V gene: TRBV20-1; CDR3 protein: CSARYRGGYTF
V gene: TRBV6-6; CDR3 protein: CASSSTTGLNTEAFF
V gene: TRBV6-2/TRBV6-3; CDR3 protein: CASSSAREFFQDTQYF
V gene: TRBV7-6; CDR3 protein: CASSRNTGTTNEKLFF
V gene: TRBV27; CDR3 protein: CASSTRGAYEQYF
V gene: TRBV12-3/TRBV12-4; CDR3 protein: CASSFARDRDPFF
V gene: TRBV11-1; CDR3 protein: CASSLLFGTNEQYF
V gene: TRBV28; CDR3 protein: CASSVDRGPSPLHF
V gene: TRBV5-6; CDR3 protein: CASSFRGGNQPQHF
V gene: TRBV5-1; CDR3 protein: CASSLWGTSGSGETQYF
V gene: TRBV5-6; CDR3 protein: CASSSVAGRGANVLTF
V gene: TRBV10-3; CDR3 protein: CAISADPGTGGLIYGYTF
V gene: TRBV19; CDR3 protein: CASTEGQSLNTEAFF
V gene: TRBV19; CDR3 protein: CASSTTGSGETQYF
V gene: TRBV5-4; CDR3 protein: CASSLVPSVDETQYF
V gene: TRBV18; CDR3 protein: CASSPGGQGTGEQYF
V gene: TRBV7-3; CDR3 protein: CASSFAGPGNTIYF
V gene: TRBV30; CDR3 protein: CAWQKGTGGQGELFF
V gene: TRBV29-1; CDR3 protein: CSVAPGRNSPLHF
V gene: TRBV24-1; CDR3 protein: CATAGFGNEQFF
V gene: TRBV12-3/TRBV12-4; CDR3 protein: CASSLGVGYTF
V gene: TRBV30; CDR3 protein: CAWSAGGLISTNEKLFF
V gene: TRBV11-2; CDR3 protein: CASSIALSSYNEQFF
V gene: TRBV27; CDR3 protein: CASSLLQRMNTEAFF
V gene: TRBV30; CDR3 protein: CAWSPFSGNTIYF
V gene: TRBV3-1/TRBV3-2; CDR3 protein: CASSPAGNTEAFF
V gene: TRBV7-3; CDR3 protein: CASSLTSSTDTQYF
V gene: TRBV28; CDR3 protein: CASSPGLSYEQYF
V gene: TRBV30; CDR3 protein: CAWSVGTGGSEKLFF
V gene: TRBV19; CDR3 protein: CASSISDRGVNSPLHF